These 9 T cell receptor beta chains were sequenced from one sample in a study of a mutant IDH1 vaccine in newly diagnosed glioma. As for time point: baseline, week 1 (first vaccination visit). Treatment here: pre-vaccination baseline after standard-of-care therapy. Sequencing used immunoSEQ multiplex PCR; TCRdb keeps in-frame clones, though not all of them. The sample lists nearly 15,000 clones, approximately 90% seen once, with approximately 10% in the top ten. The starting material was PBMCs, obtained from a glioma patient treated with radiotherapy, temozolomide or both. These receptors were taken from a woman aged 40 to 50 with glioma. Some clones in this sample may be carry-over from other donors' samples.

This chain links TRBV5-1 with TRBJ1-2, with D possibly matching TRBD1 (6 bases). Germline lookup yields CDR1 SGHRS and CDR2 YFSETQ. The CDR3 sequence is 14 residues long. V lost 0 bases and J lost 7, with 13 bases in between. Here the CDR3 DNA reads TGCGCCAGCAGCTTGGCGGGGGCGAGAGGTGGCTACACCTTC. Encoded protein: CASSLAGARGGYTF.

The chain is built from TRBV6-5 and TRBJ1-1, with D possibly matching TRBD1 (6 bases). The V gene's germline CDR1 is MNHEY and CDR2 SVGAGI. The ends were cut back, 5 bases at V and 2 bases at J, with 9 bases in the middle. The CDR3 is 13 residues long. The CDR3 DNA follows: TGTGCCAGCAGTCCGACAGGTAACACTGAAGCTTTCTTT. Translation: CASSPTGNTEAFF.

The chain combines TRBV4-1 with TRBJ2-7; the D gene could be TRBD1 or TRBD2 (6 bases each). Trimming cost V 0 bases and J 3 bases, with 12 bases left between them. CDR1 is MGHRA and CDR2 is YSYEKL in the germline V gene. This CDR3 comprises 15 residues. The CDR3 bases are TGCGCCAGCAGCCAAGAGGGGGGCCTCGTCTACGAGCAGTACTTC. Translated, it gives CASSQEGGLVYEQYF.

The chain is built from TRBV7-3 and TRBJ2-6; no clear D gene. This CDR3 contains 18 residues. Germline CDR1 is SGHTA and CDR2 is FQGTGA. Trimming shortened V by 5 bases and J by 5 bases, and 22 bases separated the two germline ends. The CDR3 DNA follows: TGTGCCAGCAGCCTGGGCGTACGCTTACAAAGTCGGGCCAACGTCCTGACTTTC. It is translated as CASSLGVRLQSRANVLTF.

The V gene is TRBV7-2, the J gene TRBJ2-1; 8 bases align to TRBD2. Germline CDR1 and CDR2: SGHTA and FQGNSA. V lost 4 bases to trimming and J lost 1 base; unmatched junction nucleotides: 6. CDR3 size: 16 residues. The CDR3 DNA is TGTGCCAGCAGCTCGCTGAGACTAGCGTCCTACAATGAGCAGTTCTTC. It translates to CASSSLRLASYNEQFF.

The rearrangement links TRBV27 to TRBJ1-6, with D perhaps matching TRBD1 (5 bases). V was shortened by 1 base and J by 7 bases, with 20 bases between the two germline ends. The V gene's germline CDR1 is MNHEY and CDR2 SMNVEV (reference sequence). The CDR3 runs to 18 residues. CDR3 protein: CASSLLMLGLGPNSPLHF. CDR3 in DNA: TGTGCCAGCAGTTTATTAATGTTAGGGTTGGGGCCGAATTCACCCCTCCACTTT.

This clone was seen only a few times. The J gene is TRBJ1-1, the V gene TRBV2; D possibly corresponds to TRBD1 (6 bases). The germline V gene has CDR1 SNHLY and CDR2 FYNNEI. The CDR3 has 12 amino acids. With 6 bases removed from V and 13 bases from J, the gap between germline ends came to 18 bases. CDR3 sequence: CASSRTAGFGFF. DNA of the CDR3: TGTGCCAGCAGCAGGACAGCGGGTTTCGGTTTCTTT.

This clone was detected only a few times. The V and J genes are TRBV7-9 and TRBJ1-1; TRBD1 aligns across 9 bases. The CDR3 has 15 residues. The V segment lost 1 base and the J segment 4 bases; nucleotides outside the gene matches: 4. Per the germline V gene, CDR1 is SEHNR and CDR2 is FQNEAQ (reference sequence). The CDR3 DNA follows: TGTGCCAGCAGCTTAGAGGACAGGGGAGCCACTGAAGCTTTCTTT. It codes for CASSLEDRGATEAFF. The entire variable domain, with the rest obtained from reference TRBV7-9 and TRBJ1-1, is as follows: DTGVSQNPRHKITKRGQNVTFRCDPISEHNRLYWYRQTLGQGPEFLTYFQNEAQLEKSRLLSDRFSAERPKGSFSTLEIQRTEQGDSAMYLCASSLEDRGATEAFFGQGTRLTVV.

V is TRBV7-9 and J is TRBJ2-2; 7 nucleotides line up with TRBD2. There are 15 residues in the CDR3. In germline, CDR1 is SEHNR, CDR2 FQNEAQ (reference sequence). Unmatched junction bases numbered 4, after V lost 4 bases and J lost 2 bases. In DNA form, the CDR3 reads TGTGCCAGCAGCTACCGCGGGGGAAACACCGGGGAGCTGTTTTTT. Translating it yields CASSYRGGNTGELFF.